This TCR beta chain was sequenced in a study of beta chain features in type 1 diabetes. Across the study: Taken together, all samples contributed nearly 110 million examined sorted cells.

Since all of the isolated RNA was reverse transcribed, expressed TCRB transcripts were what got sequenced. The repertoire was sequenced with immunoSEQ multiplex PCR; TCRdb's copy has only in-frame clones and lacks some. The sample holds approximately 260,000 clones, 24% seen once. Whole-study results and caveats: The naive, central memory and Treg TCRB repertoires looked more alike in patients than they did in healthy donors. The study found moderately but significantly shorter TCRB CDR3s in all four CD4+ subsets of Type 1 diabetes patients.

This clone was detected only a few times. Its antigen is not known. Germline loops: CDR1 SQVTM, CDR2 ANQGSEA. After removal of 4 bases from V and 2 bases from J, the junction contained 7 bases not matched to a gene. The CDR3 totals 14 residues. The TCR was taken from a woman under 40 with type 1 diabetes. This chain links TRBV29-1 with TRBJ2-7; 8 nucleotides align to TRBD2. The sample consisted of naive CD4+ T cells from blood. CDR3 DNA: TGCAGCGTTGTGAAGCGGGAGATTCCCTACGAGCAGTACTTC. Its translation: CSVVKREIPYEQYF.